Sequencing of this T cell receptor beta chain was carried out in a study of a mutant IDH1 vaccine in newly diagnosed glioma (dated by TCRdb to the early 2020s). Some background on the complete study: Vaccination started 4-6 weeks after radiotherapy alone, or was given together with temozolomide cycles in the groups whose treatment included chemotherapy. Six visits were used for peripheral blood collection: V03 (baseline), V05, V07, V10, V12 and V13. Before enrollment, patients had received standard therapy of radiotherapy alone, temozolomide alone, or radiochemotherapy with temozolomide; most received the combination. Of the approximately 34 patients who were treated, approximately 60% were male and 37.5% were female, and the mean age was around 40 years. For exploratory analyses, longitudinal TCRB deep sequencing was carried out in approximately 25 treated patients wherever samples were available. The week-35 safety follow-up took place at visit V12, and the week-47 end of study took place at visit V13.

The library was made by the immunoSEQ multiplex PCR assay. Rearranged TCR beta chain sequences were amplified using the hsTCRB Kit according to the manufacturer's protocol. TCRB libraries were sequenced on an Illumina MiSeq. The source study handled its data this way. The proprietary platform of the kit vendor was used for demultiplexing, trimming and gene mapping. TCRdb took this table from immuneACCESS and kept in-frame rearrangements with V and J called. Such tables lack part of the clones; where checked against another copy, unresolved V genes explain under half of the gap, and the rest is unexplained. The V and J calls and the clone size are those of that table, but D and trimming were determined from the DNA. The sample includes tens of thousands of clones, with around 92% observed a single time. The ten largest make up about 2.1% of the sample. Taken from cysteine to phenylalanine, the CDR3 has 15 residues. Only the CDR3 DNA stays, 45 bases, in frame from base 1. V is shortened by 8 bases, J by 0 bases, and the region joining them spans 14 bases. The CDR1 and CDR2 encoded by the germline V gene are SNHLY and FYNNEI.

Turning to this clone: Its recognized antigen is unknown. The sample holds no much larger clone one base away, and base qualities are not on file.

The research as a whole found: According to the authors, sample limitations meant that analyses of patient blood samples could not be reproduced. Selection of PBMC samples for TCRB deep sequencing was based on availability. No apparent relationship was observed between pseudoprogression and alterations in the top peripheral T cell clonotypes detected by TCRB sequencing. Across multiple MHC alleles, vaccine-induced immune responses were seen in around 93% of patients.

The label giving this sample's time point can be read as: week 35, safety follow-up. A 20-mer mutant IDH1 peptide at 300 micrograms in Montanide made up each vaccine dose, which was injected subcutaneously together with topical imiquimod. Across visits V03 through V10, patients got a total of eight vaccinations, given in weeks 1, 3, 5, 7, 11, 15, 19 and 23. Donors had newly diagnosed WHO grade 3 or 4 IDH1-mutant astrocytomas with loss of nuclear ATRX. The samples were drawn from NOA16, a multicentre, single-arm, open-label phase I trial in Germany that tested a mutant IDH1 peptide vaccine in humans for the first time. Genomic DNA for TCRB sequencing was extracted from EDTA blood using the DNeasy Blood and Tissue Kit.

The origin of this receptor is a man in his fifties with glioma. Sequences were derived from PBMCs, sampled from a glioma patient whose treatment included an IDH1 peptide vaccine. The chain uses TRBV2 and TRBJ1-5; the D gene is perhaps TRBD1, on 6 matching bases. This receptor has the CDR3 CASLNDRPSNQPQHF. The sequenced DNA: TGTGCCAGCTTAAACGACAGGCCTAGCAATCAGCCCCAGCATTTT.